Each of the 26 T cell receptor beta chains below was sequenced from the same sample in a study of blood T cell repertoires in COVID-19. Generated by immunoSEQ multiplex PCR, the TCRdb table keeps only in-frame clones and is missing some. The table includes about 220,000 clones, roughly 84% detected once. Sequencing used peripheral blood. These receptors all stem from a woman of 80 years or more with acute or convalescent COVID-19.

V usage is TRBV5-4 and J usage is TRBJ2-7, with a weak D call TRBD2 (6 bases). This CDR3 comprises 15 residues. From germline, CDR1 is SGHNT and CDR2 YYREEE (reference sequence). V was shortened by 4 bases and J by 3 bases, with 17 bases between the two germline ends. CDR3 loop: CASSTRRGGDYEQYF. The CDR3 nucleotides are TGTGCCAGCAGCACCCGACGTGGCGGGGACTACGAGCAGTACTTC.

DNA for the CDR3: TGTGCCAGCTCACCAGTAGGTGGCAGGATGGCGACTGAAGCTTTCTTT. This translates into CASSPVGGRMATEAFF. The chain joins TRBV18 to TRBJ1-1; D remains unclear. The CDR3 spans 16 residues. Germline V lookup: CDR1 KGHSH, CDR2 LQKENI. Trimming pared 2 bases from V and 5 bases from J, leaving 18 bases between.

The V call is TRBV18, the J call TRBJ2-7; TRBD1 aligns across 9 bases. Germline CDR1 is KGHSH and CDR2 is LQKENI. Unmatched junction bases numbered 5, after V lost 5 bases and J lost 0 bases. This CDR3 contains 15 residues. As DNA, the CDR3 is TGTGCCAGCTCAGGGACAGGGTCCCTCTCCTACGAGCAGTACTTC. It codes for CASSGTGSLSYEQYF.

The CDR3 here is CASSLGGRQETQYF. The CDR3 DNA reads TGTGCCAGCAGCTTGGGCGGCCGCCAAGAGACCCAGTACTTC. The chain is built from TRBV5-4 and TRBJ2-5; the D is unclear. The CDR3 runs to 14 residues. Germline V gives CDR1 SGHNT, CDR2 YYREEE (reference sequence). V was shortened by 0 bases and J by 1 base, with 7 bases between the two germline ends. Variable domain in full (rest from reference TRBV5-4 and TRBJ2-5): ETGVTQSPTHLIKTRGQQVTLRCSSQSGHNTVSWYQQALGQGPQFIFQYYREEENGRGNFPPRFSGLQFPNYSSELNVNALELDDSALYLCASSLGGRQETQYFGPGTRLLVL.

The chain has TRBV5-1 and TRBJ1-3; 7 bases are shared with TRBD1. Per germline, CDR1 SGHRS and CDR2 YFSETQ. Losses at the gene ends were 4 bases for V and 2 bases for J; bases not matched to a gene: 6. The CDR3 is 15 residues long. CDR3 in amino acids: CASSPTGFTGNTIYF. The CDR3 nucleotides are TGCGCCAGCAGCCCGACAGGGTTTACTGGAAACACCATATATTTT.

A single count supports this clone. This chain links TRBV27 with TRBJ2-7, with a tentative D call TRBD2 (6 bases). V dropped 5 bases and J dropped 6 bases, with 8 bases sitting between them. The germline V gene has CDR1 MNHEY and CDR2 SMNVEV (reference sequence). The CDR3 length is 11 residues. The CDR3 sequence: CASSHGGEQYF. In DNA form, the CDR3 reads TGTGCCAGCAGTCACGGGGGCGAGCAGTACTTC.

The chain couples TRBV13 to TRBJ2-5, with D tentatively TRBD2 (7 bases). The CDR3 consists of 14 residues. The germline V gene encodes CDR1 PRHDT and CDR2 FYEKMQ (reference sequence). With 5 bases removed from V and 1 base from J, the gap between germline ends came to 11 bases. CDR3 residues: CASSGGAIQETQYF. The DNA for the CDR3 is TGTGCCAGCAGCGGGGGGGCAATCCAAGAGACCCAGTACTTC.

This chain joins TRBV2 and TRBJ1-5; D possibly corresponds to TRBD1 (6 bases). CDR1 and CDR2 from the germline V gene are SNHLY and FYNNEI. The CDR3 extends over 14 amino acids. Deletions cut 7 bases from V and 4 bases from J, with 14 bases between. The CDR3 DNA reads TGTGCCAGCAAAAGGACAGTTACTAATCAGCCCCAGCATTTT. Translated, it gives CASKRTVTNQPQHF.

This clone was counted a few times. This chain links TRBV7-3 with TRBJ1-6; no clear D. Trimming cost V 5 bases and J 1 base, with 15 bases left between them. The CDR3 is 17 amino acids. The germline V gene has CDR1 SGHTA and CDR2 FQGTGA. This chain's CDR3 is CASSQSAGASYNSPLHF. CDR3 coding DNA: TGTGCCAGCAGCCAGAGTGCAGGCGCGTCCTATAATTCACCCCTCCACTTT. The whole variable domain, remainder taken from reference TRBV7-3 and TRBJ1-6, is GAGVSQTPSNKVTEKGKYVELRCDPISGHTALYWYRQSLGQGPEFLIYFQGTGAADDSGLPNDRFFAVRPEGSVSTLKIQRTERGDSAVYLCASSQSAGASYNSPLHFGNGTRLTVT.

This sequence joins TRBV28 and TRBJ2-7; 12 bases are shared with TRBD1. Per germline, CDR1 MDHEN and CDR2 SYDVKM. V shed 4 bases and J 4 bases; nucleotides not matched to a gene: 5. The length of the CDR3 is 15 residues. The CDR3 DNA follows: TGTGCCAGCAGTTCTCCGGGACAGGGGGCGTACGAGCAGTACTTC. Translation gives CASSSPGQGAYEQYF.

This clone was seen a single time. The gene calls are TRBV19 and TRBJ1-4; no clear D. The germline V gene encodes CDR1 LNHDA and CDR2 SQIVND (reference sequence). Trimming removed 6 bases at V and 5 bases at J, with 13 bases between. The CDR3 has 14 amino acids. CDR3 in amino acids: CASSLLSSNEKLFF. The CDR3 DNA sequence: TGTGCCAGTAGCCTTTTGTCCTCGAATGAAAAACTGTTTTTT.

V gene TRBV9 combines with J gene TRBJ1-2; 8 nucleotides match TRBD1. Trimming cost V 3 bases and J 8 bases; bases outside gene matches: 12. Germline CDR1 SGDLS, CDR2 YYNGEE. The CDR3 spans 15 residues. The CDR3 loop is CASSAHLTGEGGYTF. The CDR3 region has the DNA TGTGCCAGCAGCGCCCACCTGACAGGGGAAGGGGGCTACACCTTC. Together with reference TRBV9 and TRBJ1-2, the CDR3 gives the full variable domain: DSGVTQTPKHLITATGQRVTLRCSPRSGDLSVYWYQQSLDQGLQFLIQYYNGEERAKGNILERFSAQQFPDLHSELNLSSLELGDSALYFCASSAHLTGEGGYTFGSGTRLTVV.

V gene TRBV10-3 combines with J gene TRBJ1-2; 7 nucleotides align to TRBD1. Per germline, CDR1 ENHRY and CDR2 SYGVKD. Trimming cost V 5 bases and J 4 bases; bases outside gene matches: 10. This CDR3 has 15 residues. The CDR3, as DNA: TGTGCCATCAGTACTAAGGGGGCGCCCTTCTATGGCTACACCTTC. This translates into CAISTKGAPFYGYTF.

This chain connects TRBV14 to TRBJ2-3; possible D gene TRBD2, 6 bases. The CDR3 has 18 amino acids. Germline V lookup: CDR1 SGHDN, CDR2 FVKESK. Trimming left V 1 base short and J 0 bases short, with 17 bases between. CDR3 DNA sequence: TGTGCCAGCAGCCAAGGCCTCTTCTCGGGGGACAGCACAGATACGCAGTATTTT. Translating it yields CASSQGLFSGDSTDTQYF.

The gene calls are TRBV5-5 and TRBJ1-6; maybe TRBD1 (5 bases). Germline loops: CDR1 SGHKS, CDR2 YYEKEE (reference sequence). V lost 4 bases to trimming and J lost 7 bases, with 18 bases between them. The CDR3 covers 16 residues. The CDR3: CASSLNGDRTNSPLHF. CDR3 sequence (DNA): TGTGCCAGCAGCCTTAATGGTGACAGAACAAATTCACCCCTCCACTTT.

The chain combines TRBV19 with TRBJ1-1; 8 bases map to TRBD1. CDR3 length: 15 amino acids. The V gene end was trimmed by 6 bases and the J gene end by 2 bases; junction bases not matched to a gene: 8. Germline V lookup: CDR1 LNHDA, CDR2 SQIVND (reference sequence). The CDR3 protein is CASSPGQAINTEAFF. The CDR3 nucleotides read TGTGCCAGTAGCCCGGGACAGGCCATTAACACTGAAGCTTTCTTT.

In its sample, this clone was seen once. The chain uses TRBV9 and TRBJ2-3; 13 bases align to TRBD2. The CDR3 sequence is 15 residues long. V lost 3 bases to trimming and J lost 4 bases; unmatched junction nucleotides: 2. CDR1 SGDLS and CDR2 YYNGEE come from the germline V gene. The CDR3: CASSGTSGGADTQYF. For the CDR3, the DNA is TGTGCCAGCAGCGGGACTAGCGGGGGAGCAGATACGCAGTATTTT.

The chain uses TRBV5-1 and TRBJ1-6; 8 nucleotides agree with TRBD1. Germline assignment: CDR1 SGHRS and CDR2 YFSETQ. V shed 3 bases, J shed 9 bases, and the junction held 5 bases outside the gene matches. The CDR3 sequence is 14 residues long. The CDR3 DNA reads TGCGCCAGCAGCTCTACAGGGGGAGCTTCACCCCTCCACTTT. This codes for CASSSTGGASPLHF.

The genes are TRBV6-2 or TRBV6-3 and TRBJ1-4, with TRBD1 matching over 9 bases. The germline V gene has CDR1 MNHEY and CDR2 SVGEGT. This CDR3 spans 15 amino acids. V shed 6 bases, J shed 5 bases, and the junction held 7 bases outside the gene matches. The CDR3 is CASSPGTGLNEKLFF. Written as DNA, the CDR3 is TGTGCCAGCAGCCCCGGGACAGGGTTAAATGAAAAACTGTTTTTT.

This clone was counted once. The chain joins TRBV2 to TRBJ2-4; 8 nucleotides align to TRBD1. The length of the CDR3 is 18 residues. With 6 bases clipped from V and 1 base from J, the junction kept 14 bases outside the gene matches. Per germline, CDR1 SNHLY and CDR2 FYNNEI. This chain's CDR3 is CASSLLDRDESAKNIQYF. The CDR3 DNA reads TGTGCCAGCAGCCTACTGGACAGGGACGAATCGGCCAAAAACATTCAGTACTTC.

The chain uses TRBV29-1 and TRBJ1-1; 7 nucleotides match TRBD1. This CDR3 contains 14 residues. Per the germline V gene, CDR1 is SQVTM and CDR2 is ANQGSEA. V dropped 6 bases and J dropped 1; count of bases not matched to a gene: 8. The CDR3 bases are TGCAGCGTGGAGAGGGACAGAGAGAACACTGAAGCTTTCTTT. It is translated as CSVERDRENTEAFF.

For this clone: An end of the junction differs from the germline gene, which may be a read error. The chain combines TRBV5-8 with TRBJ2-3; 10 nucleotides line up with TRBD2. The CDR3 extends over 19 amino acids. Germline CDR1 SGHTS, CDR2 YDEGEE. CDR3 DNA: TGTGCCAGCACCTTGGGAGCTAGCGGGGGCCGTAGGTCCACAGATACGCAGTATTTT. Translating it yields CASTLGASGGRRSTDTQYF.

The CDR3 sequence: CASSLVGLADTQYF. CDR3 coding DNA: TGTGCCAGCAGCTTAGTGGGACTAGCAGATACGCAGTATTTT. The gene calls are TRBV7-9 and TRBJ2-3, with TRBD2 matching 8 bases. The J segment lost 4 bases and the V segment lost 1 base, leaving 1 base of the junction unmatched. This CDR3 region has 14 residues. Germline V gene data show CDR1 as SEHNR and CDR2 as FQNEAQ (reference sequence).

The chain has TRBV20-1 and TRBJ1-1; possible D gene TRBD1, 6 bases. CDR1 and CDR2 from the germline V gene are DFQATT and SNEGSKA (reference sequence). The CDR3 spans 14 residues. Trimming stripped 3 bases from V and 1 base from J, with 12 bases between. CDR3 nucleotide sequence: TGCAGTGCTAGTAGGGCAGGGGAGAACACTGAAGCTTTCTTT. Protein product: CSASRAGENTEAFF.

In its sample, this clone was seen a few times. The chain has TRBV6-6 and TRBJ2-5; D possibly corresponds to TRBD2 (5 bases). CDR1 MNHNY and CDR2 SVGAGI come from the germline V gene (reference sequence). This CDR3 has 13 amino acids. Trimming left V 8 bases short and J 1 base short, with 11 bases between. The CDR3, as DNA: TGTGCCAGCCACCGGAGGCTCCAAGAGACCCAGTACTTC. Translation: CASHRRLQETQYF.

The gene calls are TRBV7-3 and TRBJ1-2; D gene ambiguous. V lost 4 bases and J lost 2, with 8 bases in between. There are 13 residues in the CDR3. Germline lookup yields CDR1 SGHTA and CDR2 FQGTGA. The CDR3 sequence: CASSSDGNYGYTF. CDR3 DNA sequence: TGTGCCAGCAGCTCAGACGGGAACTATGGCTACACCTTC.